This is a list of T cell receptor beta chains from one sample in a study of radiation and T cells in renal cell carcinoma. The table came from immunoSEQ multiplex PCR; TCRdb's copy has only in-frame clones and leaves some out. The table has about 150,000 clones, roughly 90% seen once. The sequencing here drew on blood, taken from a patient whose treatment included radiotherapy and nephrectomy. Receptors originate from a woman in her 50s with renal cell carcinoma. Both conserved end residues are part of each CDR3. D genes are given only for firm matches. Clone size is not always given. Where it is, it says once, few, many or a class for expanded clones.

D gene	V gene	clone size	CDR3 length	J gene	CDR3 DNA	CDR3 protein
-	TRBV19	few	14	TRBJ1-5	TGTGCCAGTTCTCCCGACGGACCAATTCAGCCCCAGCATTTT	CASSPDGPIQPQHF
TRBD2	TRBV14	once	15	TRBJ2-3	TGTGCCAGCAGCCAAGTCGGGGGGAGCGCAGATACGCAGTATTTT	CASSQVGGSADTQYF
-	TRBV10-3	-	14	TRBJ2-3	TGTGCCATCAGTGAGTCGGGGCCCACAGATACGCAGTATTTT	CAISESGPTDTQYF
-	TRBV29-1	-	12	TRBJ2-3	TGCAGCGTTGAATTTGACGCAGATACGCAGTATTTT	CSVEFDADTQYF
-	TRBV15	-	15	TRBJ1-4	TGTGCCACCAGCAGAGCACCAGGGCCGGATGAAAAACTGTTTTTT	CATSRAPGPDEKLFF
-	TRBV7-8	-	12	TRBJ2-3	TGTGCCAGCAGCGCCTACACAGATACGCAGTATTTT	CASSAYTDTQYF
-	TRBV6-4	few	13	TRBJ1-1	TGTGCCAGCAGCCAGGCAGGGAACACTGAAGCTTTCTTT	CASSQAGNTEAFF
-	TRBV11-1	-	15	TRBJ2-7	TGTGCCAGCAGCTTAATGCGGGGTCCGACCTACGAGCAGTACTTC	CASSLMRGPTYEQYF
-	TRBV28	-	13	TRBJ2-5	TGTGCCAGCAGTTGGCTCCTAGGGGAGACCCAGTACTTC	CASSWLLGETQYF
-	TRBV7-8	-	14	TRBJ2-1	TGTGCCAGCAGCCCGACCGGACGGGACAATGAGCAGTTCTTC	CASSPTGRDNEQFF
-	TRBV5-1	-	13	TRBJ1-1	TGCGCCAGCAGCTTGCAGGGTGCAACTGAAGCTTTCTTT	CASSLQGATEAFF
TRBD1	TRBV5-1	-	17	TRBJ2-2	TGCGCCAGCAGCTTGGAATTGGGGACAGTGGACCCCGGGGAGCTGTTTTTT	CASSLELGTVDPGELFF
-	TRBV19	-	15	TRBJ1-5	TGTGCCAGTAGTATTAGGACCAGAGATAATCAGCCCCAGCATTTT	CASSIRTRDNQPQHF
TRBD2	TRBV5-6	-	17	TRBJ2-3	TGTGCCAGCAGCCTCACCGGTGCTAGCGGGTGGTCAGATACGCAGTATTTT	CASSLTGASGWSDTQYF
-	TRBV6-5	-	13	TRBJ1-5	TGTGCCAGCAGTGTGATTATTAATCAGCCCCAGCATTTT	CASSVIINQPQHF
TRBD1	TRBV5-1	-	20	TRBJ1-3	TGCGCCAGCAGCTTGGGTTTGCAGGGGACAGTCTCGAGCTCTGGAAACACCATATATTTT	CASSLGLQGTVSSSGNTIYF
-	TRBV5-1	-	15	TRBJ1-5	TGCGCCAGCAGCCCCGGTCAGCCTAGCAATCAGCCCCAGCATTTT	CASSPGQPSNQPQHF
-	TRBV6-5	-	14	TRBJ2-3	TGTGCCAGCAGTTACGGTGGCACTACAGATACGCAGTATTTT	CASSYGGTTDTQYF
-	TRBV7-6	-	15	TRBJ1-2	TGTGCCAGCAGCTTAAGAATAGGGGCAATAGGTGGCTACACCTTC	CASSLRIGAIGGYTF
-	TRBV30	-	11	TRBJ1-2	TGTGCCTGGAGTGGGTCCTATGGCTACACCTTC	CAWSGSYGYTF
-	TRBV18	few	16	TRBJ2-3	TGTGCCAGCTCACCCCCGGAAAAGCGGTCCACAGATACGCAGTATTTT	CASSPPEKRSTDTQYF
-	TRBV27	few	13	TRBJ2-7	TGTGCCAGCAGTTTATATCCGGCCTACGAGCAGTACTTC	CASSLYPAYEQYF
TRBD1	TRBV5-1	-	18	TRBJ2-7	TGCGCCAGCAGCTTGAGCGGGTTGGGACAGGGGGATTCCTACGAGCAGTACTTC	CASSLSGLGQGDSYEQYF
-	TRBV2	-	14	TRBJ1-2	TGTGCCAGCAGCCGCAGGGGAGCCCCTTCTGGCTACACCTTC	CASSRRGAPSGYTF
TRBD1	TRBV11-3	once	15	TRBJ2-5	TGTGCCAGCAGCCCCACGGGACAGCCCCAAGAGACCCAGTACTTC	CASSPTGQPQETQYF
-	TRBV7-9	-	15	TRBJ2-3	TGTGCCAGCAGCACTAGGACCCACGACACAGATACGCAGTATTTT	CASSTRTHDTDTQYF
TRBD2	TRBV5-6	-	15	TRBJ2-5	TGTGCCAGCAGCTTACGGACTAGCGGGGGTAAGACCCAGTACTTC	CASSLRTSGGKTQYF
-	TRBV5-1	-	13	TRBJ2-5	TGCGCCAGCCAAGGGGGGATTGAAGAGACCCAGTACTTC	CASQGGIEETQYF
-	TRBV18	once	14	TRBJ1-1	TGTGCCAGCTCACCACTACGGGAGAACACTGAAGCTTTCTTT	CASSPLRENTEAFF
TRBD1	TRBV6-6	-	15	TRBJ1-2	TGTGCCAGCAGTTACCTAGAGGGACAGCACTATGGCTACACCTTC	CASSYLEGQHYGYTF
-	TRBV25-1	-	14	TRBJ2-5	TGTGCCAGCAGTGAATCTCTAGGGCGAGAGACCCAGTACTTC	CASSESLGRETQYF
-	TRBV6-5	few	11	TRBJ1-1	TGTGCCAGCAGTTACTCGAGGGCGGCTTTCTTT	CASSYSRAAFF
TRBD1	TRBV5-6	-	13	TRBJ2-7	TGTGCCAGCAGCAGGGACAGATCCTACGAGCAGTACTTC	CASSRDRSYEQYF
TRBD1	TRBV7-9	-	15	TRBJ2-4	TGTGCCAGCAGTCATACAGGGGTAGCCAAAAACATTCAGTACTTC	CASSHTGVAKNIQYF
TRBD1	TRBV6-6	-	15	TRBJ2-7	TGTGCCAGCAGTTACGGTTTAGGACAGGGGGACGAGCAGTACTTC	CASSYGLGQGDEQYF
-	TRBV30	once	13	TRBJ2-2	TGTGCCTGGGACAGACTGAACACCGGGGAGCTGTTTTTT	CAWDRLNTGELFF
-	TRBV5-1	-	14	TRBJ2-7	TGCGCCAGCAGCTTGGGGCCGGGGGCGCACGAGCAGTACTTC	CASSLGPGAHEQYF
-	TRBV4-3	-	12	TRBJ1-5	TGCGCCAGCAGCCAAGATAGCCAGCCCCAGCATTTT	CASSQDSQPQHF
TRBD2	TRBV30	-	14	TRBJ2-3	TGTGCCTGGAGTGTAGCGGGGGGATCAGATACGCAGTATTTT	CAWSVAGGSDTQYF
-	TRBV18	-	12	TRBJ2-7	TGTGCCAGCTCAATCTCTGGCTACGAGCAGTACTTC	CASSISGYEQYF
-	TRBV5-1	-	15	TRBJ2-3	TGCGCCAGCAGCAACCCTAAGAGTAACGCAGATACGCAGTATTTT	CASSNPKSNADTQYF
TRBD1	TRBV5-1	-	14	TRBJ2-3	TGCGCCAGCGGAGGACAGGGACCCACAGATACGCAGTATTTT	CASGGQGPTDTQYF
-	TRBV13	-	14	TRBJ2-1	TGTGCCAGCAGCTTATTTGGTGGTGTCAATGAGCAGTTCTTC	CASSLFGGVNEQFF
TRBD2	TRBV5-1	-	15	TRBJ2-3	TGCGCCAGCAGCTTGACCCATACGGGGGGGGATACGCAGTATTTT	CASSLTHTGGDTQYF
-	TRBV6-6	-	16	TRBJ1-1	TGTGCCAGCAGTTACTCGGGGGAACGGGTGGGCACTGAAGCTTTCTTT	CASSYSGERVGTEAFF
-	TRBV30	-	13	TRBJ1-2	TGTGCCTGGAGTGAAGGGGTTAAGGGAGGCTACACCTTC	CAWSEGVKGGYTF
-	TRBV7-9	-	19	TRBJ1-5	TGTGCCAGCAGCTTAGACCGCTCAAGATCGAGGTATAGCAATCAGCCCCAGCATTTT	CASSLDRSRSRYSNQPQHF
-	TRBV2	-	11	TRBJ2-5	TGTGCCAGCGAGCCCCACGAGACCCAGTACTTC	CASEPHETQYF